This T cell receptor (beta chain) stems from a study of PD-1 blockade in classical Hodgkin lymphoma (dated by TCRdb to 2020 to 2021). Background on the whole study: Nivolumab dosing was 3 mg/kg intravenously every 2 weeks, continuing until either disease progression or unacceptable toxicity. To define a peripheral blood immune signature of response to PD-1 blockade in classical Hodgkin lymphoma, the study combined TCR beta sequencing with CyTOF.

From its cysteine to its phenylalanine, the CDR3 spans 21 amino acids. Only CDR3 DNA is held: 63 bases, read in frame from base 1. V is trimmed back by 5 bases and J by 4 bases, and the junction contains 21 bases that no gene match accounts for. For CDR1 and CDR2, the germline V gene lists ENHRY and SYGVKD. Regarding this clone: The target of this receptor is not known. Base quality data are lacking; no much larger clone is found one base away.

The Qiagen DNeasy kit was used to extract genomic DNA from unsorted PBMCs and from the negatively selected CD4+ and CD8+ fractions. TCR beta CDR3 regions were subjected to amplification by immunoSEQ multiplex PCR with primers that anneal to V and J segments. A synthetic immune receptor repertoire was used to minimize amplification bias, and remaining bias was computationally removed after sequencing. On the authors' methods: Repertoire diversity was quantified as the Shannon entropy index using custom Python scripts. The unsorted, CD4+ and CD8+ repertoires were each analyzed separately, with the exception of combined analyses, where CD4+ and CD8+ sequences were merged in silico. Clonal expansion was defined as at least a 2-fold frequency increase after treatment relative to C1D1, with a pseudocount of 0.5 for undetected baseline clones. Singleton clones were defined as clones with 0 or 1 copy at C1D1, and non-singleton clones were defined as clones with 2 or more copies. By matching protein sequences in sorted samples from the same patient, clones expanded in unsorted samples were annotated as CD4+, CD8+ or unknown. Wilcoxon tests on paired samples were used to test diversity changes from C1D1 to C4D1. This immuneACCESS table, as held by TCRdb, lists in-frame sequences with V and J called but not all clones. Of the missing ones, under half trace to an unresolved V gene in checked studies; the others have no known cause. V and J calls and clone size are given by that table; D and trimming were obtained from the DNA. In all, the sample holds more than 90,000 clones, and about four fifths of those were seen once. The top ten clonotypes cover roughly 15% of the sample.

The sample's time point label is to be understood as: cycle 2 day 1 (C2D1) of nivolumab. All trial patients had relapsed after autologous stem cell transplantation, with cohorts A, B and C differing in prior brentuximab vedotin exposure. The trial cohort included 55 to 65 patients with relapsed/refractory classical Hodgkin lymphoma, and each patient had a best overall response of complete response, partial response or progressive disease. Single-agent nivolumab was administered to trial patients in the multi-cohort phase II CheckMate 205 trial. An independent review committee assessed best overall response by applying the 2007 International Working Group response criteria. Trial PBMCs were collected just before the start of nivolumab (C1D1) and during therapy at cycle 2 day 1 and cycle 4 day 1. Peripheral blood was collected in 8 mL Vacutainer Cell Preparation Tubes, from which PBMCs were isolated by centrifugation and then cryopreserved.

Summary of the overall study and its limitations: Trial patients with a complete response had baseline diversity similar to that of newly diagnosed patients, while partial responders and progressors had significantly lower diversity. Baseline TCR diversity was reported as lower in newly diagnosed patients than in healthy donors, and lower still in relapsed/refractory patients. The study covered only a single clinical trial cohort, and the causes of the repertoire differences, possibly disease activity or prior therapy, were still not defined. A significant rise by C4D1 was seen in CD4+ but not CD8+ TCR diversity (p=0.0027 vs p=0.16), with the rise being most apparent in complete responders (p=0.02). Patients starting nivolumab less than 1 year after ASCT had lower diversity and were excluded from later analyses to avoid confounding by immune reconstitution.

Source: peripheral blood mononuclear cells (PBMCs), taken before the second cycle of nivolumab. The TCR comes from a human donor with classical Hodgkin lymphoma. The V and J segments used are TRBV10-3 and TRBJ2-7, with 15 bases matching TRBD2. The sequenced DNA is TGTGCCATCAGTAGACACCCGGGACTAGCGGGAGGAAACCCCTTGAGGTACGAGCAGTACTTC. The resulting protein is CAISRHPGLAGGNPLRYEQYF.